The rows below give T cell receptor beta chains drawn from one sample of a study of T cells in Graves' hyperthyroidism and ophthalmopathy. One entry per CDR3 protein, called by TCRdb with MiXCR from the multiplex PCR reads. The table shows fewer than 800,000 distinct CDR3 sequences, with over 15% occurring only once. The sequencing input was blood. The receptors here all came from a young man with Graves' hyperthyroidism. CDR3s include the opening cysteine and the closing phenylalanine or tryptophan. The order of the fields is clone size, D gene, V gene, J gene, CDR3 protein, CDR3 DNA. A D gene is named only where the DNA matches it firmly. For some rows the clone size is stated as once, few or many, or as a class when expanded; others skip it.

size: .; D: TRBD2; V: TRBV27; J: TRBJ2-5; CDR3: CGSRRGDEETQYF; DNA: TGTGGCAGCAGGCGGGGGGATGAGGAGACCCAGTACTTC
size: many; D: .; V: TRBV12-3/TRBV12-4; J: TRBJ2-1; CDR3: CASSGLDLSYNEQFF; DNA: TGTGCCAGCAGTGGTCTCGACCTCTCCTACAATGAGCAGTTCTTC
size: many; D: TRBD2; V: TRBV2; J: TRBJ2-3; CDR3: CASRAGLAGTDTQYF; DNA: TGTGCCAGCAGAGCGGGACTAGCGGGAACAGATACGCAGTATTTT
size: .; D: TRBD1; V: TRBV28; J: TRBJ2-7; CDR3: CASSTGTGTPYEQYF; DNA: TGTGCCAGCAGTACCGGGACAGGGACCCCCTACGAGCAGTACTTC
size: .; D: .; V: TRBV4-1; J: TRBJ2-2; CDR3: CASRPTEANTGELFF; DNA: TGCGCCAGCAGGCCCACGGAAGCGAACACCGGGGAGCTGTTTTTT
size: few; D: .; V: TRBV29-1; J: TRBJ1-1; CDR3: CSVEDEYPMNTEAFF; DNA: TGCAGCGTTGAAGATGAATATCCGATGAACACTGAAGCTTTCTTT
size: few; D: TRBD1; V: TRBV12-3/TRBV12-4; J: TRBJ2-1; CDR3: CASSLATGTYNEQFF; DNA: TGTGCCAGCAGTTTAGCGACAGGGACCTACAATGAGCAGTTCTTC
size: once; D: .; V: TRBV10-3; J: TRBJ1-1; CDR3: CAISTLPSGSQGMNTEAFF; DNA: TGTGCCATCAGTACCCTTCCTTCAGGTTCTCAGGGGATGAACACTGAAGCTTTCTTT
size: .; D: .; V: TRBV5-5; J: TRBJ2-7; CDR3: CASSLVTGDSYEQYF; DNA: TGTGCCAGCAGCTTGGTGACAGGCGACTCCTACGAGCAGTACTTC
size: .; D: .; V: TRBV15; J: TRBJ2-4; CDR3: CATSRDPSTGAGYF; DNA: TGTGCCACCAGCAGAGATCCCTCGACAGGCGCCGGGTACTTC
size: .; D: TRBD1; V: TRBV6-1; J: TRBJ1-2; CDR3: CASSPGQGGYTF; DNA: TGTGCCAGCAGCCCCGGACAGGGCGGCTACACCTTC
size: many; D: TRBD1; V: TRBV12-3/TRBV12-4; J: TRBJ1-5; CDR3: CASSRQGGFLIAQHF; DNA: TGTGCCAGCAGCCGACAGGGGGGTTTCTTGATAGCCCAGCATTTT
size: many; D: TRBD2; V: TRBV20-1; J: TRBJ2-3; CDR3: CSARDYGGLATDTQYF; DNA: TGCAGTGCTAGAGATTACGGAGGACTAGCAACAGATACGCAGTATTTT
size: many; D: .; V: TRBV18; J: TRBJ2-7; CDR3: CASSPSTRSYEQYF; DNA: TGTGCCAGCTCGCCCTCTACTAGGTCCTACGAGCAGTACTTC
size: few; D: TRBD1; V: TRBV2; J: TRBJ1-1; CDR3: CASSEAGQGVWNTEAFF; DNA: TGTGCCAGCAGTGAAGCGGGACAGGGAGTTTGGAACACTGAAGCTTTCTTT
size: many; D: TRBD1; V: TRBV20-1; J: TRBJ2-1; CDR3: CSARGGGQGSYYYNEQFF; DNA: TGCAGTGCTAGAGGGGGCGGACAGGGCTCGTATTATTACAATGAGCAGTTCTTC
size: few; D: .; V: TRBV20-1; J: TRBJ1-1; CDR3: CSARDIRKGRGTEAFF; DNA: TGCAGTGCTAGAGATATTAGAAAGGGGAGAGGAACTGAAGCTTTCTTT
size: many; D: TRBD1; V: TRBV3-1; J: TRBJ2-4; CDR3: CASSRDRRVDIQYF; DNA: TGTGCCAGCAGTCGGGACAGGAGGGTCGACATTCAGTACTTC
size: .; D: TRBD1; V: TRBV7-3; J: TRBJ2-7; CDR3: CATKTGAHEQYF; DNA: TGTGCCACCAAGACAGGGGCGCACGAGCAGTACTTC
size: once; D: .; V: TRBV20-1; J: TRBJ1-4; CDR3: CSASISPNEKLFF; DNA: TGCAGTGCTAGCATTAGCCCTAATGAAAAACTGTTTTTT
size: many; D: .; V: TRBV20-1; J: TRBJ1-1; CDR3: CSARDFGRNTEAFF; DNA: TGCAGTGCTAGAGATTTCGGGAGAAACACTGAAGCTTTCTTT
size: .; D: TRBD1; V: TRBV10-3; J: TRBJ1-1; CDR3: CAIRGGRDRDEAFF; DNA: TGTGCCATCAGAGGGGGGCGGGACAGGGATGAAGCTTTCTTT
size: .; D: .; V: TRBV6-7; J: TRBJ2-1; CDR3: CASSYRGMNEQFF; DNA: TGTGCCAGCAGTTACAGGGGTATGAATGAGCAGTTCTTC
size: .; D: .; V: TRBV7-9; J: TRBJ1-2; CDR3: CASSRGLGANYGYTF; DNA: TGTGCCAGCAGCCGCGGGTTGGGGGCTAACTATGGCTACACCTTC
size: many; D: TRBD1; V: TRBV7-9; J: TRBJ1-2; CDR3: CASSVPGQTRSYQDNYGYTF; DNA: TGTGCCAGCAGCGTCCCGGGACAGACACGCTCGTACCAAGATAACTATGGCTACACCTTC
size: once; D: TRBD1; V: TRBV15; J: TRBJ2-4; CDR3: CATSREQGANIQYF; DNA: TGTGCCACCAGCAGAGAACAGGGGGCGAACATTCAGTACTTC
size: many; D: TRBD2; V: TRBV2; J: TRBJ2-7; CDR3: CASSPDLAGAYEQYF; DNA: TGTGCCAGCAGCCCCGATCTAGCGGGGGCCTACGAGCAGTACTTC
size: .; D: .; V: TRBV7-9; J: TRBJ1-6; CDR3: CASSQGFRRRDSPLHF; DNA: TGCGCCAGCAGCCAAGGGTTCCGTCGGCGGGATTCACCCCTCCACTTT
size: .; D: .; V: TRBV12-3/TRBV12-4; J: TRBJ1-2; CDR3: CASSRTETYGYTF; DNA: TGTGCCAGCAGTCGGACGGAGACCTATGGCTACACCTTC
size: .; D: .; V: TRBV28; J: TRBJ1-5; CDR3: CASSLLRAQPQHF; DNA: TGTGCCAGCAGTTTACTCAGGGCTCAGCCCCAGCATTTT
size: few; D: TRBD2; V: TRBV9; J: TRBJ2-1; CDR3: CASSGRTSGYNEQFF; DNA: TGTGCCAGCAGCGGTCGGACTAGCGGCTACAATGAGCAGTTCTTC
size: few; D: .; V: TRBV20-1; J: TRBJ2-7; CDR3: CSARDRISGEQYF; DNA: TGCAGTGCTAGAGATCGCATCTCGGGCGAGCAGTACTTC
size: .; D: .; V: TRBV4-1; J: TRBJ1-2; CDR3: CASSQAIVVREYGYTF; DNA: TGCGCCAGCAGCCAAGCGATAGTTGTTCGGGAATATGGCTACACCTTC
size: many; D: TRBD2; V: TRBV3-1; J: TRBJ2-7; CDR3: CASSQVGGSAYEQYF; DNA: TGTGCCAGCAGCCAAGTGGGGGGGAGCGCCTACGAGCAGTACTTC
size: few; D: .; V: TRBV5-8; J: TRBJ1-1; CDR3: CAGQSGVNTEAFF; DNA: TGTGCCGGACAATCAGGGGTGAACACTGAAGCTTTCTTT
size: .; D: TRBD1; V: TRBV5-1; J: TRBJ1-2; CDR3: CASSLGGTDGYTF; DNA: TGCGCCAGCAGCTTGGGAGGGACAGATGGCTACACCTTC
size: .; D: TRBD2; V: TRBV3-1; J: TRBJ2-7; CDR3: CASSRTSGRSYSYEQYF; DNA: TGTGCCAGCAGCCGGACTAGCGGGCGTTCATACTCCTACGAGCAGTACTTC
size: many; D: TRBD1; V: TRBV28; J: TRBJ2-7; CDR3: CASRRQGSSYEQYF; DNA: TGTGCCAGCAGGCGACAGGGGAGCTCCTACGAGCAGTACTTC
size: few; D: .; V: TRBV20-1; J: TRBJ1-5; CDR3: CSATDPTFRGNQPQHF; DNA: TGCAGTGCTACTGATCCCACGTTCCGAGGCAATCAGCCCCAGCATTTT
size: .; D: .; V: TRBV28; J: TRBJ2-3; CDR3: CASSFPLGGQREDTQYF; DNA: TGTGCCAGCAGTTTCCCTCTCGGGGGGCAGAGGGAGGATACGCAGTATTTT
size: few; D: .; V: TRBV11-2; J: TRBJ1-1; CDR3: CASSLRTFLQGTEAFF; DNA: TGTGCCAGCAGCTTAAGGACTTTTCTTCAGGGCACTGAAGCTTTCTTT
size: few; D: TRBD1; V: TRBV12-3/TRBV12-4; J: TRBJ2-1; CDR3: CASSSQGAPNEQFF; DNA: TGTGCCAGCAGTTCACAGGGGGCGCCCAATGAGCAGTTCTTC
size: many; D: TRBD1; V: TRBV20-1; J: TRBJ2-7; CDR3: CSAKGTGQEQYF; DNA: TGCAGTGCTAAAGGGACAGGGCAAGAGCAGTACTTC
size: few; D: .; V: TRBV6-1; J: TRBJ1-5; CDR3: CASSEGPSLYQPQHF; DNA: TGTGCCAGCAGTGAAGGCCCATCGTTGTACCAGCCCCAGCATTTT
size: .; D: .; V: TRBV27; J: TRBJ2-7; CDR3: CASRTGNEQYF; DNA: TGTGCCAGCAGAACAGGGAACGAGCAGTACTTC
size: few; D: .; V: TRBV20-1; J: TRBJ1-1; CDR3: CSARDLTEGDTEAFF; DNA: TGCAGTGCTAGAGATCTCACAGAGGGGGACACTGAAGCTTTCTTT
size: .; D: TRBD1; V: TRBV3-1; J: TRBJ1-2; CDR3: CASSQVVRGQNYGYTF; DNA: TGTGCCAGCAGCCAAGTTGTCAGGGGGCAGAACTATGGCTACACCTTC
size: .; D: .; V: TRBV30; J: TRBJ2-7; CDR3: CAWSHPGASYEQYF; DNA: TGTGCCTGGAGCCATCCCGGGGCCTCCTACGAGCAGTACTTC
size: many; D: .; V: TRBV11-1; J: TRBJ2-5; CDR3: CASSLAGAYETQYF; DNA: TGTGCCAGCAGCTTAGCGGGAGCGTATGAGACCCAGTACTTC
size: many; D: .; V: TRBV4-1; J: TRBJ2-3; CDR3: CASSPSPPAGWDTDTQYF; DNA: TGCGCCAGCAGCCCATCGCCCCCGGCGGGGTGGGACACAGATACGCAGTATTTT